A single TCR beta chain is shown here with its context. Its antigen is undetermined. Researchers ran the PCR with 60 Vbeta and 13 Jbeta primers. Sequencing was performed with immunoSEQ multiplex PCR; in TCRdb, only in-frame clones are kept and a portion is missing. The repertoire includes about 120,000 clones, around four fifths of them detected once, and around 20% sits in the top ten. The data derive from a study of cytomegalovirus exposure and HLA in healthy donors. Study results and caveats: An analysis was carried out at a later point. It showed that HLA-associated TCR beta chains were more clonally expanded than equally common non-associated chains.

Source material: PBMCs. The receptor was derived from a man younger than 35 in good health and CMV-seropositive.

The DNA for the CDR3 is TGTGCCAGCAGTTACTCCTTCCGAACAGGGACCGAGCAGTACTTC. It specifies CASSYSFRTGTEQYF. V usage is TRBV6-5 and J usage is TRBJ2-7; D perhaps matches TRBD1 (6 bases). V dropped 0 bases and J dropped 6 bases, with 15 bases sitting between them. The length of the CDR3 is 15 residues. CDR1 and CDR2 (germline): MNHEY, SVGAGI.